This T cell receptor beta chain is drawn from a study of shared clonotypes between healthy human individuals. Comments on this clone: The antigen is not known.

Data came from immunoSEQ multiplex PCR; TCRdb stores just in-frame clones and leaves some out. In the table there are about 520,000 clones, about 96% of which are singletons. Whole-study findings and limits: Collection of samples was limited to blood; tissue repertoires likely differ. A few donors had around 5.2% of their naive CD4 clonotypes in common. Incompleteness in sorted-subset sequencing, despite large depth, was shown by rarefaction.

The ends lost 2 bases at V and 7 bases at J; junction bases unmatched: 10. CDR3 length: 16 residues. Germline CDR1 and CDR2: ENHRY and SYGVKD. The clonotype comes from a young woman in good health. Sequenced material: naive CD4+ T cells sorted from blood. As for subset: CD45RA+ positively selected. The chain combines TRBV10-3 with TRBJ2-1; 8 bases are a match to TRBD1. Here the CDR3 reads CAISETDRGVWNEQFF. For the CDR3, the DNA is TGTGCCATCAGTGAGACCGACAGGGGCGTTTGGAATGAGCAGTTCTTC.